Listed below are T cell receptor beta chains from one sample, sequenced in a study of blood T cell repertoires in COVID-19. The assay was immunoSEQ multiplex PCR, and TCRdb's table has in-frame clones only and misses some. This sample has roughly 140,000 clones; 80% to 85% occur once, and the top ten carry approximately 8.2%. Sequencing was performed on peripheral blood. Every receptor here comes from a human donor in a cohort sampled during active COVID-19. Both conserved end residues are part of each CDR3. The D gene is left open where the match is weak. Some rows have no size entry. The others give once, few or many, or a class for an expanded clone.

.	TRBJ1-6	TRBV16	.	CASSPQDKIYNSPLHF	TGTGCCAGCAGCCCCCAGGACAAGATATATAATTCACCCCTCCACTTT
.	TRBJ2-5	TRBV4-2	TRBD2	CASSQASGQSPLAGGQETQYF	TGTGCCAGCAGCCAAGCGTCGGGCCAATCCCCACTAGCGGGAGGCCAAGAGACCCAGTACTTC
.	TRBJ2-7	TRBV7-6	TRBD2	CASSLDSAGKAYEQYF	TGTGCCAGCAGCTTAGATTCAGCGGGGAAGGCCTACGAGCAGTACTTC
.	TRBJ2-7	TRBV7-2	.	CASSLGRLPGEQYF	TGTGCCAGCAGCTTAGGGAGGTTGCCGGGAGAGCAGTACTTC
.	TRBJ1-4	TRBV5-6	.	CASSFQGRVNEKLFF	TGTGCCAGCAGCTTCCAGGGGAGGGTGAATGAAAAACTGTTTTTT
.	TRBJ2-7	TRBV5-5	TRBD2	CASSPGGTSREQYF	TGTGCCAGCAGCCCCGGGGGGACCTCCCGTGAGCAGTACTTC
.	TRBJ2-1	TRBV6-4	TRBD2	CASSDSGLAGGYSNEQFF	TGTGCCAGCAGTGACTCCGGACTAGCGGGAGGGTACAGTAATGAGCAGTTCTTC
.	TRBJ2-6	TRBV6-2/TRBV6-3	.	CASSYWGAGANVLTF	TGTGCCAGCAGTTACTGGGGGGCTGGGGCCAACGTCCTGACTTTC
.	TRBJ1-5	TRBV4-2	TRBD1	CASSHATGGGQPQHF	TGTGCCAGCAGCCATGCCACAGGGGGCGGTCAGCCCCAGCATTTT
.	TRBJ2-7	TRBV5-5	TRBD2	CASTAGTSSYEQYF	TGTGCCAGCACCGCCGGGACTAGCTCATACGAGCAGTACTTC
.	TRBJ1-5	TRBV19	TRBD1	CASSMGTGFNQPQHF	TGTGCCAGTAGTATGGGGACAGGGTTTAATCAGCCCCAGCATTTT
.	TRBJ2-5	TRBV28	TRBD1	CASTLSGQGRETQYF	TGTGCCAGCACCCTCTCGGGACAGGGGCGGGAGACCCAGTACTTC
.	TRBJ2-7	TRBV27	TRBD1	CASSSGQGTYEQYF	TGTGCCAGCAGTTCGGGACAGGGTACCTACGAGCAGTACTTC
.	TRBJ2-5	TRBV28	.	CASSLHYRLQETQYF	TGTGCCAGCAGTTTACACTACAGGTTACAAGAGACCCAGTACTTC
.	TRBJ2-5	TRBV7-2	TRBD1	CASSLRQGQETQYF	TGTGCCAGCAGCTTAAGACAGGGTCAAGAGACCCAGTACTTC
.	TRBJ1-5	TRBV4-2	TRBD1	CASSQGTGYLYSNQPQHF	TGTGCCAGCAGCCAAGGGACAGGGTACCTTTATAGCAATCAGCCCCAGCATTTT
.	TRBJ1-4	TRBV19	.	CASSWGSANEKLFF	TGTGCCAGTAGTTGGGGCTCGGCTAATGAAAAACTGTTTTTT
.	TRBJ2-3	TRBV5-1	.	CASSLLPTDTQYF	TGCGCCAGCAGCTTACTACCCACCGATACGCAGTATTTT
.	TRBJ2-5	TRBV9	TRBD2	CASSLLAGLGETQYF	TGTGCCAGCAGCTTACTAGCGGGATTAGGTGAGACCCAGTACTTC
.	TRBJ2-1	TRBV19	TRBD2	CASSMGGRAFLNEQFF	TGTGCCAGTAGTATGGGGGGGAGGGCCTTTCTCAATGAGCAGTTCTTC
few	TRBJ2-3	TRBV7-9	.	CATLSETTDTQYF	TGTGCCACCCTCAGCGAGACCACAGATACGCAGTATTTT
.	TRBJ2-7	TRBV6-6	TRBD2	CASSYGTSGSSYEQYF	TGTGCCAGCAGTTACGGGACTAGCGGGAGCTCCTACGAGCAGTACTTC
.	TRBJ2-7	TRBV28	TRBD1	CASSSGGSYEQYF	TGTGCCAGCAGTTCAGGGGGATCCTACGAGCAGTACTTC
.	TRBJ1-1	TRBV28	TRBD1	CASSSPPGQGMGAFF	TGTGCCAGCAGTTCTCCCCCGGGACAGGGTATGGGGGCTTTCTTT
.	TRBJ1-1	TRBV7-9	.	CASSLGSRNTEAFF	TGTGCCAGCAGCTTAGGTTCCCGGAACACTGAAGCTTTCTTT
.	TRBJ1-1	TRBV10-3	.	CAISEEYSGTEAFF	TGTGCCATCAGTGAGGAGTACTCCGGCACTGAAGCTTTCTTT
.	TRBJ2-7	TRBV14	.	CASSQPIDYEQYF	TGTGCCAGCAGCCAACCCATAGATTACGAGCAGTACTTC
few	TRBJ2-7	TRBV27	TRBD2	CASSTRTRSYEQYF	TGTGCCAGCAGTACCCGGACTAGGTCCTACGAGCAGTACTTC
.	TRBJ2-7	TRBV18	.	CASTATRNYEQYF	TGTGCCAGCACCGCGACCAGGAACTACGAGCAGTACTTC
once	TRBJ2-2	TRBV3-1/TRBV3-2	TRBD2	CASSTFASGSLRSGELFF	TGTGCCAGCTCGACATTTGCTAGCGGGAGTCTTAGATCCGGGGAGCTGTTTTTT
.	TRBJ1-2	TRBV19	TRBD1	CASIPPGQTYGYTF	TGTGCCAGTATACCACCGGGACAGACCTATGGCTACACCTTC
.	TRBJ2-1	TRBV7-2	TRBD2	CASSLEGLAEISHSEQFF	TGTGCCAGCAGCTTAGAGGGGCTAGCGGAGATCTCACATAGTGAGCAGTTCTTC
.	TRBJ2-7	TRBV7-2	TRBD2	CASLGTSGPSEQYF	TGTGCCAGCTTGGGAACTAGCGGGCCCTCCGAGCAGTACTTC
.	TRBJ2-3	TRBV4-3	.	CASSQVGADTQYF	TGCGCCAGCAGCCAAGTCGGGGCAGATACGCAGTATTTT
.	TRBJ1-2	TRBV27	.	CASSLGGTYGYTF	TGTGCCAGCAGTTTGGGGGGGACTTATGGCTACACCTTC
.	TRBJ2-7	TRBV11-2	TRBD1	CASSHLSVRAGGYYEQYF	TGTGCCAGCAGCCATCTCAGTGTGAGGGCAGGGGGCTACTACGAGCAGTACTTC
.	TRBJ1-1	TRBV28	.	CASSFIGGGRWNTEAFF	TGTGCCAGCAGTTTTATAGGGGGGGGCCGTTGGAACACTGAAGCTTTCTTT
.	TRBJ2-7	TRBV18	TRBD1	CASSDRDRGDYEQYF	TGTGCCAGCTCAGACCGGGACAGGGGAGACTACGAGCAGTACTTC
.	TRBJ2-7	TRBV27	TRBD1	CASSGQGASSEQYF	TGTGCCAGCAGCGGACAGGGGGCTTCGTCCGAGCAGTACTTC
.	TRBJ2-6	TRBV7-2	TRBD1	CASTGPRAGGGPGANVLTF	TGTGCCAGCACGGGACCTCGGGCAGGGGGTGGCCCTGGGGCCAACGTCCTGACTTTC
.	TRBJ2-2	TRBV18	TRBD2	CASSPRDRLAGAHGELFF	TGTGCCAGCTCACCACGAGATCGGCTAGCGGGAGCCCACGGGGAGCTGTTTTTT
.	TRBJ2-5	TRBV15	TRBD2	CATSRDRGRSETQYF	TGTGCCACCAGCAGAGATCGCGGGAGGAGTGAGACCCAGTACTTC
.	TRBJ2-1	TRBV7-2	TRBD2	CASSLGTSGINEQFF	TGTGCCAGCAGCTTAGGGACTAGCGGGATCAATGAGCAGTTCTTC